Presented here are 27 T cell receptor beta chains from one specimen sequenced in a study of regulatory T cells in long-lasting Graves disease. Time point defined: persistent/refractory GD, antithyroid drugs over 5 years with positive TRAb. PBMC RNA served as the TCR library source. Combining iRepertoire HTBI primers with Arm-PCR of CDR3 regions, the authors built TCR beta libraries. MiXCR was run by TCRdb on the multiplex PCR reads, yielding one entry per CDR3 protein. The data hold fewer than 450,000 distinct CDR3 sequences, with less than 25% observed a single time. This specimen consisted of peripheral blood mononuclear cells (PBMCs), obtained when the disease was refractory, from a patient treated with antithyroid drugs. The receptors derive from a female donor with Graves disease.

In its sample, this clonotype was seen many times. The chain carries TRBV2 and TRBJ2-5; 11 bases match TRBD2. The CDR3 has 14 amino acids. Germline V CDR1 and CDR2: SNHLY, FYNNEI. The ends lost 9 bases at V and 7 bases at J; junction bases unmatched: 10. The CDR3 region is CARSGTSGTGTQYF. In DNA form, the CDR3 reads TGTGCCAGATCCGGGACTAGCGGTACGGGGACCCAGTACTTC. The full variable domain, with the rest looked up from reference TRBV2 and TRBJ2-5, is EPEVTQTPSHQVTQMGQEVILRCVPISNHLYFYWYRQILGQKVEFLVSFYNNEISEKSEIFDDQFSVERPDGSNFTLKIRSTKLEDSAMYFCARSGTSGTGTQYFGPGTRLLVL.

This clonotype appeared a few times. The genes are TRBV11-2 and TRBJ2-2; TRBD1 agrees at 8 bases. Losses at the gene ends were 5 bases for V and 6 bases for J; bases not matched to a gene: 8. This CDR3 spans 15 amino acids. The germline CDR1 and CDR2 sequences are SGHAT and FQNNGV. DNA of the CDR3: TGTGCCAGCAGCCCCAGGGGCAGGGGGCCCGGGGAGCTGTTTTTT. Protein: CASSPRGRGPGELFF.

V gene TRBV10-3 combines with J gene TRBJ2-3; the D gene is possibly TRBD1 (6 bases). In germline, CDR1 is ENHRY, CDR2 SYGVKD. The CDR3 spans 15 residues. The ends were cut back, 2 bases at V and 4 bases at J, with 13 bases in the middle. The CDR3 DNA follows: TGTGCCATCAGTGAGGACAGGCTCCGGGCAGATACGCAGTATTTT. Residues: CAISEDRLRADTQYF.

The V gene is TRBV7-9, the J gene TRBJ1-1; D gene unclear. CDR1 SEHNR and CDR2 FQNEAQ come from the germline V gene (reference sequence). Between the trimmed V and J ends, which lost 5 bases and 2 bases, there was a span of 18 bases. This CDR3 spans 16 amino acids. Here the CDR3 DNA reads TGTGCCAGCAGCCCTGCCGGGTTTGGCGTTAACACTGAAGCTTTCTTT. As protein: CASSPAGFGVNTEAFF. The full variable domain, completed using reference TRBV7-9 and TRBJ1-1, is DTGVSQNPRHKITKRGQNVTFRCDPISEHNRLYWYRQTLGQGPEFLTYFQNEAQLEKSRLLSDRFSAERPKGSFSTLEIQRTEQGDSAMYLCASSPAGFGVNTEAFFGQGTRLTVV.

This clonotype appeared a few times. The chain carries TRBV11-3 and TRBJ1-2, with unresolved D. Trimming took 5 bases from V and 14 from J, leaving 21 bases between them. This CDR3 spans 13 amino acids. Germline values: CDR1 SGHNT, CDR2 YENEEA. The CDR3 nucleotides are TGTGCCAGCAGCGGTCATGACTCAAATACCGCAACCTTC. It translates to CASSGHDSNTATF.

This clonotype has more than one count but fewer than ten. Compared with germline, one end of the junction differs, possibly owing to a read error. CDR3 sequence reads: CASSKAGTGDEKLFF. The CDR3 nucleotides read TGCGCCAGCAGCAAAGCCGGGACAGGGGATGAAAAACTGTTTTTT. The rearrangement links TRBV2 to TRBJ1-4, with 10 bases aligning to TRBD1. CDR1 is SNHLY and CDR2 is FYNNEI in the germline V gene. The CDR3 loop spans 15 amino acids.

This clonotype was observed a handful of times. This sequence joins TRBV19 and TRBJ2-7; D remains unclear. V lost 3 bases, J lost 1 base, and 7 bases lay in between. Germline CDR1 LNHDA, CDR2 SQIVND (reference sequence). This CDR3 spans 13 amino acids. CDR3 in amino acids: CASSISGSYEQYF. The CDR3 DNA reads as TGTGCCAGTAGTATCTCCGGGTCCTACGAGCAGTACTTC.

This clonotype turned up a few times. This chain joins TRBV5-6 and TRBJ2-7; D possibly corresponds to TRBD1 (5 bases). The CDR3 totals 14 residues. V dropped 4 bases and J dropped 1 base, with 12 bases sitting between them. From germline, CDR1 is SGHDT and CDR2 YYEEEE. The CDR3 DNA reads TGTGCCAGCAGCAGGGGTGTCGGATCCTACGAGCAGTACTTC. Translating it yields CASSRGVGSYEQYF.

The V and J genes are TRBV14 and TRBJ2-7; 7 nucleotides agree with TRBD1. Germline loops: CDR1 SGHDN, CDR2 FVKESK. The CDR3 consists of 11 residues. V lost 2 bases, J lost 13 bases, and 5 bases stayed unmatched. The CDR3 sequence: CASSQWGQTYF. The DNA of the CDR3 is TGTGCCAGCAGCCAATGGGGACAGACTTACTTC.

This clonotype has more than one count but fewer than ten. This rearrangement joins TRBV18 to TRBJ2-3, with TRBD2 identical over 9 bases. The junction had 2 bases not matched to a gene; V was cut back by 4 bases and J by 0 bases. This CDR3 contains 15 residues. Germline V gene data show CDR1 as KGHSH and CDR2 as LQKENI. This CDR3 reads CASSRLAASTDTQYF. In nucleotides, the CDR3 is TGTGCCAGCTCACGACTAGCGGCTAGCACAGATACGCAGTATTTT.

This clonotype was found once. The rearrangement joins TRBV29-1 to TRBJ2-7; D call uncertain. The germline CDR1 and CDR2 sequences are SQVTM and ANQGSEA. Trimming pared 4 bases from V and 9 bases from J, leaving 13 bases between. The CDR3 spans 11 residues. Written as DNA, the CDR3 is TGCAGCGTTGGAGACGGTCTCGGGCAGTACTTC. This sequence encodes CSVGDGLGQYF.

V usage is TRBV12-3 or TRBV12-4 and J usage is TRBJ2-3; possibly TRBD2 for D (6 bases). V lost 3 bases and J lost 0, with 10 bases in between. CDR3 length: 15 amino acids. This CDR3 reads CASSFLGTSTDTQYF. CDR3 nucleotides: TGTGCCAGCAGTTTCCTGGGGACTAGCACAGATACGCAGTATTTT.

This clonotype was detected many times. V usage is TRBV6-2 or TRBV6-3 and J usage is TRBJ2-4; D is undetermined. The V end lost 7 bases, the J end lost 5 bases, and 21 bases lay between the germline ends. This CDR3 comprises 16 residues. CDR1 is MNHEY, CDR2 SVGEGT, per germline. The chain's CDR3 is CASTQASLGVQNIQYF. CDR3 nucleotides: TGTGCCAGCACTCAAGCGAGCCTCGGCGTCCAAAACATTCAGTACTTC.

This clonotype has just a few counts. V is TRBV20-1 and J is TRBJ2-3, with TRBD2 matching over 9 bases. CDR3 length equals 16 residues. CDR1 is DFQATT and CDR2 is SNEGSKA in the germline V gene (reference sequence). The trim removed 1 base at V and 1 base at J, leaving 6 bases unmatched. DNA of the CDR3: TGCAGTGCTAGAGTTGGGCTAGCGGGACGCACAGATACGCAGTATTTT. This gives the protein CSARVGLAGRTDTQYF.

J is TRBJ1-6 and V is TRBV28, with no clear D. V lost 10 bases and J 6 bases, leaving 16 bases between the germline ends. Per germline, CDR1 MDHEN and CDR2 SYDVKM. CDR3 length: 14 residues. CDR3 nucleotide sequence: TGTGCCACGAAACGGACCATACCTAATTCACCCCTCCACTTT. Translating gives CATKRTIPNSPLHF.

This clonotype was picked up many times. V gene TRBV15 combines with J gene TRBJ1-2; no reliable D call. CDR1 LNHNV and CDR2 YYDKDF come from the germline V gene (reference sequence). The CDR3 is 14 amino acids. V was cut by 0 bases and J by 7 bases, with 12 bases left in between. CDR3 in DNA: TGTGCCACCAGCAGAGACGCCAGCCCGGGTGGCTACACCTTC. It codes for CATSRDASPGGYTF. The full variable domain, completed using reference TRBV15 and TRBJ1-2, is DAMVIQNPRYQVTQFGKPVTLSCSQTLNHNVMYWYQQKSSQAPKLLFHYYDKDFNNEADTPDNFQSRRPNTSFCFLDIRSPGLGDTAMYLCATSRDASPGGYTFGSGTRLTVV.

The genes are TRBV5-1 and TRBJ2-5; either TRBD1 or TRBD2 may supply D (6 bases each). Germline CDR1 and CDR2: SGHRS and YFSETQ. V dropped 4 bases and J dropped 5 bases, with 18 bases sitting between them. The CDR3 has 15 amino acids. CDR3 DNA sequence: TGCGCCAGCAGCACCGACCTCAGGGGAGGTGAGACCCAGTACTTC. The encoded protein is CASSTDLRGGETQYF.

This chain links TRBV29-1 with TRBJ1-1, with 8 bases matching TRBD1. J gave up 6 bases and V 6 bases, and 12 bases lay outside the gene matches. CDR1 is SQVTM and CDR2 is ANQGSEA in the germline V gene. CDR3 length equals 14 residues. CDR3 region: CSVRGRPGGPEAFF. CDR3 DNA sequence: TGCAGCGTCCGAGGTAGGCCAGGGGGCCCTGAAGCTTTCTTT. Variable domain in full (rest from reference TRBV29-1 and TRBJ1-1): SAVISQKPSRDICQRGTSLTIQCQVDSQVTMMFWYRQQPGQSLTLIATANQGSEATYESGFVIDKFPISRPNLTFSTLTVSNMSPEDSSIYLCSVRGRPGGPEAFFGQGTRLTVV.

The chain has TRBV9 and TRBJ2-5; 7 nucleotides align to TRBD1. The germline gives CDR1 SGDLS, CDR2 YYNGEE. This CDR3 is 16 amino acids long. V shed 6 bases, J shed 5 bases, and the junction held 16 bases outside the gene matches. The CDR3 is CASTRLTGDLGETQYF. The CDR3 bases are TGTGCCAGCACCCGTCTCACAGGGGATTTAGGGGAGACCCAGTACTTC.

The J gene is TRBJ2-3, the V gene TRBV12-5; 8 bases agree with TRBD2. CDR1 and CDR2 from the germline V gene are LGHNT and FRNRAP. This CDR3 is built from 14 residues. The V gene end was trimmed by 3 bases and the J gene end by 6 bases; junction bases not matched to a gene: 5. CDR3 in DNA: TGTGCTAGTGGTTTTGGCGGGAGGACGGATACGCAGTATTTT. Protein sequence: CASGFGGRTDTQYF.

This clonotype was seen repeatedly, ten times or more. The chain has TRBV20-1 and TRBJ1-1; no clear D. Trimming cost V 2 bases and J 1 base, with 5 bases left between them. Germline loops: CDR1 DFQATT, CDR2 SNEGSKA (reference sequence). This CDR3 comprises 12 residues. This CDR3 is CSARRQNTEAFF. The CDR3 DNA sequence: TGCAGTGCTAGACGGCAGAACACTGAAGCTTTCTTT.

The table lists this clonotype with a few counts. The rearrangement uses TRBV11-2 and TRBJ2-7, with 10 nucleotides matching TRBD2. Germline CDR1 and CDR2: SGHAT and FQNNGV. V was pared by 1 base and J by 3 bases, with 6 bases of the junction left unmatched. CDR3 length: 16 residues. The CDR3 loop is CASSLGSSGRVYEQYF. CDR3 nucleotides: TGTGCCAGCAGCTTAGGGAGCAGCGGGAGGGTCTACGAGCAGTACTTC.

As regards this clonotype: Relative to the germline gene, one junction end is altered; a read error may explain this. The chain uses TRBV5-1 and TRBJ1-1; D remains unclear. The CDR3 is 14 residues long. Germline CDR1 is SGHRS and CDR2 is YFSETQ. The CDR3 here is CASSYGRGVTEAFF. In nucleotides, the CDR3 is TGTGCCAGCAGCTACGGCCGTGGGGTCACTGAAGCTTTCTTT.

About this clonotype: The junction shows a germline mismatch at one end, possibly a read error. The chain combines TRBV5-5 with TRBJ2-7, with TRBD2 identical over 10 bases. Germline assignment: CDR1 SGHKS and CDR2 YYEKEE (reference sequence). The CDR3 consists of 16 residues. CDR3 sequence: CASSLDPSGSSYEQYF. The CDR3 DNA is TGCGCCAGCAGCTTGGATCCTAGCGGGAGTTCCTACGAGCAGTACTTC.

This clonotype was counted many times. V and J are TRBV28 and TRBJ2-7; unclear D gene. Per the germline V gene, CDR1 is MDHEN and CDR2 is SYDVKM. The V end was cut by 5 bases, the J end by 1 base, with 9 bases between. CDR3 length: 13 residues. DNA for the CDR3: TGTGCCAGCAGTACCCTATGGTCCTACGAGCAGTACTTC. It codes for CASSTLWSYEQYF. The variable domain in full, with the rest retrieved from reference TRBV28 and TRBJ2-7, is DVKVTQSSRYLVKRTGEKVFLECVQDMDHENMFWYRQDPGLGLRLIYFSYDVKMKEKGDIPEGYSVSREKKERFSLILESASTNQTSMYLCASSTLWSYEQYFGPGTRLTVT.

The chain uses TRBV4-2 and TRBJ2-7; TRBD2 matches 8 bases. From germline, CDR1 is LGHNA and CDR2 YNFKEQ. This CDR3 region has 17 residues. Losses at the gene ends were 4 bases for V and 5 bases for J; bases not matched to a gene: 16. The CDR3 here is CASSPTGPSAGEDEQYF. CDR3 nucleotide sequence: TGTGCCAGCAGCCCCACCGGCCCGTCAGCGGGAGAGGACGAGCAGTACTTC.

This clonotype was counted between two and nine times. This chain links TRBV30 with TRBJ1-1; the D gene is possibly TRBD1 (5 bases). Germline loops: CDR1 GTSNPN, CDR2 SVGIG (reference sequence). V was clipped by 3 bases and J by 4 bases, with 9 bases between them. This CDR3 comprises 12 residues. DNA of the CDR3: TGTGCCTGGAGGCCCGGGACCACTGAAGCTTTCTTT. Its protein product is CAWRPGTTEAFF.